The rows below give T cell receptor beta chains drawn from one sample of a study of T cells after yellow fever vaccination. A single record per CDR3 protein comes from TCRdb applying MiXCR to the 5' RACE reads. The sample contains hundreds of thousands of distinct CDR3 sequences, 8.7% of which appear only once. The specimen was CD4+ T cells sorted from PBMCs, collected 5 days after the yellow fever booster vaccination. The receptor set was obtained from a man aged 18 to 29 who received the YFV17D yellow fever vaccine. Each CDR3 is given with its conserved first and last residue. A D gene is named only where the DNA matches it firmly. Size is stated for part of the rows, as once, few or many counts, or as a class when the clone is expanded.

d_call	j_call	clone_size	v_call	cdr3_aa	cdr3_nt
TRBD2	TRBJ2-3	many	TRBV6-5	CAAQRGPTDTQYF	TGTGCCGCTCAGCGGGGGCCCACAGATACGCAGTATTTT
.	TRBJ2-7	few	TRBV20-1	CSARDAGRIYEQYF	TGCAGTGCTAGAGACGCGGGCAGAATCTACGAGCAGTACTTC
TRBD1	TRBJ2-7	few	TRBV12-3/TRBV12-4	CASRPTGGEQYF	TGTGCCAGCAGACCTACAGGGGGCGAGCAGTACTTC
TRBD1	TRBJ2-7	few	TRBV29-1	CSVGDSEQYF	TGCAGCGTTGGGGACAGCGAGCAGTACTTC
.	TRBJ2-7	.	TRBV7-2	CASSWTVGPYEQYF	TGTGCCAGCAGCTGGACAGTTGGTCCCTACGAGCAGTACTTC
TRBD1	TRBJ1-2	once	TRBV5-1	CASSLEGASGYTF	TGCGCCAGCAGCTTGGAGGGGGCGAGTGGCTACACCTTC
TRBD1	TRBJ2-7	.	TRBV4-2	CASSPTGTGTLEQYF	TGTGCCAGCAGCCCGACCGGGACAGGGACTCTAGAGCAGTACTTC
.	TRBJ1-1	few	TRBV20-1	CSARQSMNTEAFF	TGCAGTGCTAGACAGAGTATGAACACTGAAGCTTTCTTT
.	TRBJ1-1	.	TRBV2	CASSERAGRTEAFF	TGTGCCAGCAGTGAACGGGCAGGGCGTACTGAAGCTTTCTTT
.	TRBJ1-4	.	TRBV3-1	CASSQGWIAEKLFF	TGTGCCAGCAGCCAAGGGTGGATTGCTGAAAAACTGTTTTTT
.	TRBJ1-5	many	TRBV15	CATSRDVAGPSNQPQHF	TGTGCCACCAGCAGAGATGTGGCAGGACCAAGCAATCAGCCCCAGCATTTT
.	TRBJ2-3	few	TRBV6-5	CASSLSFSTDTQYF	TGTGCCAGCAGCCTCAGTTTTAGCACAGATACGCAGTATTTT
TRBD1	TRBJ2-2	many	TRBV11-2	CASRKPGQGSGELFF	TGTGCCAGCAGAAAACCGGGACAGGGGTCCGGGGAGCTGTTTTTT
.	TRBJ2-3	many	TRBV4-3	CASSQPVGGGTDTQYF	TGCGCCAGCAGCCAACCCGTGGGGGGCGGTACAGATACGCAGTATTTT
.	TRBJ2-5	few	TRBV5-1	CASSLEPASIRQETQYF	TGCGCCAGCAGCTTGGAGCCGGCTAGCATTAGACAAGAGACCCAGTACTTC
.	TRBJ1-2	.	TRBV4-3	CASSQAQGRFYGYTF	TGCGCCAGCAGCCAAGCCCAGGGGCGCTTCTATGGCTACACCTTC
.	TRBJ2-7	.	TRBV5-5	CASSWGPGLRPDEQYF	TGTGCCAGCAGCTGGGGACCGGGATTACGCCCCGACGAGCAGTACTTC
TRBD2	TRBJ2-1	.	TRBV5-1	CASSSTARLAERGGQNEQFF	TGCGCCAGCAGCTCCACCGCCAGACTAGCGGAGCGGGGGGGCCAGAATGAGCAGTTCTTC
.	TRBJ1-4	.	TRBV4-3	CASSQVTGATNEKLFF	TGCGCCAGCAGCCAGGTGACAGGAGCAACTAATGAAAAACTGTTTTTT
TRBD1	TRBJ1-5	many	TRBV20-1	CSATGQNSNQPQHF	TGCAGTGCCACGGGACAGAATAGCAATCAGCCCCAGCATTTT
TRBD1	TRBJ1-5	.	TRBV6-2/TRBV6-3	CASRRQGADNQPQHF	TGTGCCAGCCGTAGACAGGGGGCGGACAATCAGCCCCAGCATTTT
.	TRBJ1-2	.	TRBV7-2	CASSGEGLNGYTF	TGTGCCAGCAGTGGGGAGGGCCTGAATGGCTACACCTTC
.	TRBJ1-5	few	TRBV27	CASSFKSNQPQHF	TGTGCCAGCAGTTTCAAGAGCAATCAGCCCCAGCATTTT
.	TRBJ1-6	few	TRBV7-2	CASSSAGNSPLHF	TGTGCCAGCAGCTCCGCAGGGAATTCACCCCTCCACTTT
TRBD2	TRBJ2-7	few	TRBV12-3/TRBV12-4	CASSSSGLAGVQQYF	TGTGCCAGCAGTTCCTCGGGACTAGCGGGGGTTCAGCAGTACTTC
TRBD2	TRBJ2-4	once	TRBV11-1	CASSQRGGIQYF	TGTGCCAGCAGCCAGCGGGGGGGCATTCAGTACTTC
.	TRBJ1-5	.	TRBV5-4	CASRPGQTDPTGRHF	TGTGCCAGCAGACCGGGACAAACCGATCCCACCGGGAGGCATTTT
TRBD2	TRBJ2-1	few	TRBV12-3/TRBV12-4	CASRPTSGGYNEQFF	TGTGCCAGCAGGCCTACTAGCGGGGGGTACAATGAGCAGTTCTTC
.	TRBJ1-2	few	TRBV6-6	CASNWGEGDYGYTF	TGTGCCAGCAACTGGGGGGAGGGGGACTATGGCTACACCTTC
TRBD2	TRBJ2-3	.	TRBV20-1	CSARALAGGADTQYF	TGCAGTGCTAGAGCCCTAGCGGGGGGGGCAGATACGCAGTATTTT
.	TRBJ2-2	many	TRBV10-3	CAMVKESTGELFF	TGTGCCATGGTCAAGGAGAGCACCGGGGAGCTGTTTTTT
.	TRBJ2-5	many	TRBV5-6	CASSILAQETQYF	TGTGCCAGCAGCATACTAGCCCAAGAGACCCAGTACTTC
.	TRBJ2-3	.	TRBV20-1	CSATFFRAASTDTQYF	TGCAGTGCTACTTTCTTTCGGGCAGCTAGCACAGATACGCAGTATTTT
TRBD1	TRBJ1-2	few	TRBV7-9	CASSTITGAHNYGYTF	TGTGCCAGCAGCACAATTACAGGGGCCCATAACTATGGCTACACCTTC
.	TRBJ1-2	few	TRBV28	CASSFLGYGYTF	TGTGCCAGCAGTTTCCTAGGGTATGGCTACACCTTC
TRBD1	TRBJ2-7	many	TRBV7-9	CASSRTGDEQYF	TGTGCCAGCAGCCGGACAGGGGACGAGCAGTACTTC
.	TRBJ1-5	.	TRBV12-3/TRBV12-4	CASSLGPSAQHF	TGTGCCAGCAGTTTAGGGCCTTCGGCCCAGCATTTT
TRBD1	TRBJ2-1	.	TRBV7-9	CASSKLDRDRGDEQFF	TGTGCCAGCAGTAAACTAGACCGGGACAGGGGCGATGAGCAGTTCTTC
.	TRBJ2-3	few	TRBV6-1	CASSVVAAPSGDF	TGTGCCAGCAGTGTAGTAGCGGCCCCTTCGGGGGATTTT
.	TRBJ2-3	.	TRBV27	CASSLSERKFTDTQYF	TGTGCCAGCAGTTTATCGGAAAGGAAATTCACAGATACGCAGTATTTT
TRBD2	TRBJ2-1	.	TRBV5-1	CASSPELAGEYNEQFF	TGCGCCAGCAGCCCAGAACTAGCGGGGGAGTACAATGAGCAGTTCTTC
TRBD1	TRBJ2-5	many	TRBV5-6	CASSFLGTGGEGQYF	TGTGCCAGCAGCTTTTTAGGGACAGGGGGGGAGGGCCAGTACTTC
.	TRBJ2-3	.	TRBV20-1	CSAELPGGTDTQYF	TGCAGTGCCGAACTCCCGGGCGGCACAGATACGCAGTATTTT
.	TRBJ1-2	.	TRBV30	CAWSGSRGVGYTF	TGTGCCTGGAGTGGGTCCCGGGGAGTTGGCTACACCTTC
.	TRBJ2-1	many	TRBV20-1	CSATGLSYNEQFF	TGCAGTGCTACGGGTCTTTCCTACAATGAGCAGTTCTTC
.	TRBJ2-2	.	TRBV4-1	CASRTTSGVNTGELFF	TGCGCCAGCAGGACGACCTCGGGAGTTAACACCGGGGAGCTGTTTTTT
TRBD1	TRBJ2-5	few	TRBV7-2	CASSLARQGPQETQYF	TGTGCCAGCAGCTTAGCTAGACAGGGTCCCCAAGAGACCCAGTACTTC
.	TRBJ1-5	many	TRBV20-1	CSARGGSNQPQHF	TGCAGTGCTAGAGGGGGAAGCAATCAGCCCCAGCATTTT
TRBD1	TRBJ2-2	few	TRBV2	CASSRDRGITGELFF	TGTGCCAGCAGTAGAGACAGGGGGATCACCGGGGAGCTGTTTTTT
TRBD1	TRBJ2-2	few	TRBV6-1	CASSENPGQLTGELFF	TGTGCCAGCAGTGAAAATCCGGGACAGCTCACCGGGGAGCTGTTTTTT